Listed here are 18 T cell receptor beta chains from one sample, sequenced in a study of T cell repertoires in cytomegalovirus infection. In TCRdb, the reads were re-called with MiXCR into one record per CDR3 protein. The table shows a few hundred thousand distinct CDR3 sequences, with more than 8% occurring only once. Sequenced: PBMCs. The source of these receptors is a human donor in good health (CMV status not recorded). Some clones in this sample may be carry-over from other donors' samples.

The chain employs TRBV12-3 or TRBV12-4 and TRBJ1-1; 8 nucleotides match TRBD1. V lost 4 bases, J lost 5 bases, and 9 bases stayed unmatched. The CDR3 covers 15 residues. The CDR3 region has the DNA TGTGCCAGCAGTTCCCTTGGACAGGGCGGGACTGAAGCTTTCTTT. It is translated as CASSSLGQGGTEAFF.

The chain has TRBV19 and TRBJ2-6; 8 bases are shared with TRBD1. The CDR3 runs to 17 residues. Trimming took 5 bases from V and 3 from J; bases not matched to a gene: 9. The germline gives CDR1 LNHDA, CDR2 SQIVND (reference sequence). The CDR3, as DNA: TGTGCCAGTAGTCACGGACAGGGAAGAAGTGGGGCCAACGTCCTGACTTTC. It is translated as CASSHGQGRSGANVLTF.

Concerning this clonotype: The germline gene is not matched at one end of the junction; a read error may be the cause. V is TRBV5-3 and J is TRBJ2-5; 8 bases match TRBD2. TRBV5-3 is identified as an open reading frame with a role that is uncertain. The CDR3 sequence is 15 residues long. In nucleotides, the CDR3 is TGTGCCAGCAGCTTGGTAGCGGGGCCGCAAGAGACCCAGTACTTC. Protein product: CASSLVAGPQETQYF.

The sample holds many counts of this clonotype. In nucleotides, the CDR3 is TGTGCCAGCAGTCTGAGGGCGGGGGACTCCTACGAGCAGTACTTC. This codes for CASSLRAGDSYEQYF. The chain links TRBV7-2 to TRBJ2-7, with TRBD2 matching over 7 bases. Germline CDR1 is SGHTA and CDR2 is FQGNSA. The CDR3 runs 15 residues. J was trimmed by 0 bases and V by 6 bases; bases with no gene match: 8.

This clonotype was counted ten times or more. This chain joins TRBV7-2 and TRBJ1-3; D uncertain. CDR3 length: 15 residues. V was pared by 1 base and J by 0 bases, with 7 bases between. Germline V gene sequence: CDR1 SGHTA, CDR2 FQGNSA. The CDR3 nucleotides read TGTGCCAGCAGCTTAGTGGTTCTCTCTGGAAACACCATATATTTT. The encoded protein is CASSLVVLSGNTIYF.

The table lists this clonotype with many counts. The chain has TRBV20-1 and TRBJ2-6; D possibly corresponds to TRBD2 (5 bases). Germline values: CDR1 DFQATT, CDR2 SNEGSKA (reference sequence). This CDR3 is 17 amino acids long. Trimming left V 6 bases short and J 0 bases short, with 18 bases between. Written as DNA, the CDR3 is TGCAGTGCAATAGGGCGGCGACTAAGCTCTGGGGCCAACGTCCTGACTTTC. Its protein is CSAIGRRLSSGANVLTF.

This clonotype was seen at least ten times. V is TRBV28 and J is TRBJ1-2; 10 nucleotides match TRBD1. V shed 7 bases and J 8 bases; nucleotides not matched to a gene: 13. This CDR3 region has 15 residues. Germline V CDR1 and CDR2: MDHEN, SYDVKM. This chain's CDR3 is CASTPPGQGLGGYTF. The CDR3 DNA reads TGTGCCAGCACCCCCCCGGGACAGGGGCTTGGGGGCTACACCTTC.

The sample holds many counts of this clonotype. This chain links TRBV10-3 with TRBJ2-7, with D possibly matching TRBD2 (5 bases). CDR1 and CDR2 from the germline V gene are ENHRY and SYGVKD. Trimming took 3 bases from V and 4 from J, leaving 16 bases between them. The CDR3 has 15 residues. The CDR3: CAISEGPSFAYEQYF. The CDR3 DNA reads as TGTGCCATCAGTGAAGGTCCTAGCTTTGCTTACGAGCAGTACTTC.

This clonotype was seen ten or more times. This chain links TRBV7-2 with TRBJ1-2; 7 positions agree with TRBD1. Germline CDR1 and CDR2: SGHTA and FQGNSA. Trimming took 0 bases from V and 8 from J; bases not matched to a gene: 12. The CDR3 has 16 residues. CDR3: CASSLARAGGSWGYTF. The CDR3 DNA reads TGTGCCAGCAGCTTAGCGAGGGCAGGGGGTTCGTGGGGCTACACCTTC.

This clonotype was counted a few times. V is TRBV5-4 and J is TRBJ2-1; 7 positions match TRBD1. V gave up 3 bases and J gave up 4 bases; unmatched junction bases: 10. Looked up from germline, CDR1 is SGHNT and CDR2 is YYREEE (reference sequence). The CDR3 has 16 residues. The CDR3 loop reads CASSWGLRQGYNEQFF. In DNA form, the CDR3 reads TGTGCCAGCAGCTGGGGCTTGAGACAGGGTTACAATGAGCAGTTCTTC. The entire variable domain, with the rest obtained from reference TRBV5-4 and TRBJ2-1, is as follows: ETGVTQSPTHLIKTRGQQVTLRCSSQSGHNTVSWYQQALGQGPQFIFQYYREEENGRGNFPPRFSGLQFPNYSSELNVNALELDDSALYLCASSWGLRQGYNEQFFGPGTRLTVL.

This chain links TRBV27 with TRBJ1-1; D perhaps matches TRBD1 (5 bases). Germline CDR1 and CDR2: MNHEY and SMNVEV (reference sequence). The V gene lost 2 bases and the J gene lost 1 base, with 11 bases spanning the gap. This CDR3 is 15 amino acids long. CDR3 in amino acids: CASSLVGGGNTEAFF. In DNA form, the CDR3 reads TGTGCCAGCAGTTTAGTCGGGGGGGGGAACACTGAAGCTTTCTTT.

This clonotype was detected many times. This chain connects TRBV7-9 to TRBJ2-1; D is possibly TRBD2 (6 bases). The CDR3 is 17 residues long. Looked up from germline, CDR1 is SEHNR and CDR2 is FQNEAQ (reference sequence). V dropped 0 bases and J dropped 4 bases, with 16 bases sitting between them. The CDR3 coding sequence is TGTGCCAGCAGCTTAGCGCGTGCGGGGAGCATTTACAATGAGCAGTTCTTC. It encodes CASSLARAGSIYNEQFF.

The V call is TRBV12-3 or TRBV12-4, the J call TRBJ1-2; no reliable D call. The germline V and J ends were trimmed by 2 bases and 7 bases, with 8 bases remaining between them. This CDR3 region has 12 residues. The CDR3 DNA is TGTGCCAGCAGTTTAAGGGCACCTGGCTACACCTTC. Translating it yields CASSLRAPGYTF.

This clonotype occurred a few times. V and J are TRBV28 and TRBJ2-7, with a possible D match to TRBD1 (6 bases). Per germline, CDR1 MDHEN and CDR2 SYDVKM. This CDR3 has 14 amino acids. V was clipped by 7 bases and J by 1 base, with 14 bases between them. The CDR3 loop is CASTQGRRSYEQYF. CDR3 DNA sequence: TGTGCCAGCACACAGGGTCGGAGGTCCTACGAGCAGTACTTC.

The chain employs TRBV10-3 and TRBJ1-2, with 7 bases fitting TRBD1. The ends lost 4 bases at V and 6 bases at J; junction bases unmatched: 5. CDR1 and CDR2 (germline): ENHRY, SYGVKD. The CDR3 is 13 amino acids. The CDR3: CAISGQGKDGYTF. The CDR3 DNA reads TGTGCCATCAGTGGACAGGGAAAGGATGGCTACACCTTC.

This clonotype was recorded many times. J is TRBJ2-1 and V is TRBV7-9, with 10 nucleotides matching TRBD2. The germline V gene has CDR1 SEHNR and CDR2 FQNEAQ (reference sequence). V shed 3 bases, J shed 8 bases, and the junction held 4 bases outside the gene matches. This CDR3 spans 14 amino acids. The CDR3 protein is CASSLRLAGDEQFF. The CDR3 DNA is TGTGCCAGCAGCTTGAGGCTAGCGGGGGATGAGCAGTTCTTC.

Ten or more counts support this clonotype. This chain links TRBV27 with TRBJ2-1, with D possibly TRBD2 on 7 matching bases. This CDR3 has 16 amino acids. The V gene's germline CDR1 is MNHEY and CDR2 SMNVEV (reference sequence). V was trimmed by 4 bases and J by 0 bases, leaving 13 bases between them. CDR3 in DNA: TGTGCCAGCAGTTCCGCGGGGGCGGGCTCCTACAATGAGCAGTTCTTC. The encoded protein is CASSSAGAGSYNEQFF.

This clonotype has a count of ten or more. The gene calls are TRBV2 and TRBJ2-3, with 7 bases fitting TRBD1. The junction had 5 bases not matched to a gene; V was cut back by 4 bases and J by 4 bases. This CDR3 contains 14 residues. From germline, CDR1 is SNHLY and CDR2 FYNNEI. The CDR3 DNA is TGTGCCAGCAGTGCACAGGGGTTCCCAGATACGCAGTATTTT. Translated, it gives CASSAQGFPDTQYF. Filled out from reference TRBV2 and TRBJ2-3, the complete variable domain reads EPEVTQTPSHQVTQMGQEVILRCVPISNHLYFYWYRQILGQKVEFLVSFYNNEISEKSEIFDDQFSVERPDGSNFTLKIRSTKLEDSAMYFCASSAQGFPDTQYFGPGTRLTVL.